This TCR beta chain was profiled in a study of CD8+CD57+ T cells in acquired aplastic anemia. Study-level results: With respect to CD8+ Simpson's diversity, patients and controls did not differ significantly.

Comment on this clonotype: Antigen specificity is unknown.

Genomic DNA was employed as the template in profiling TCR beta VDJ and CDR3. TCRdb ran MiXCR on the reads and lists one entry per CDR3 protein. Of more than 250,000 distinct CDR3 sequences in the sample, roughly 82% are singletons; the top ten hold approximately 40%. For sequencing, patients were chosen who had shown expansion of CD8+CD57+ cells by flow cytometry. The receptor's source is a human donor with aplastic anemia. The sample was sorted CD4+, CD8+, or CD8+CD57+ T cells (not recorded which) from PBMCs.

The CDR3 sequence is CASSLGDLNTQYF. CDR3 bases: TGCGCCAGCAGCTTGGGGGACTTAAATACGCAGTATTTT. J is TRBJ2-3 and V is TRBV5-1; possible D gene TRBD2, 6 bases. Germline CDR1 and CDR2: SGHRS and YFSETQ. CDR3 length equals 13 residues. With 0 bases removed from V and 7 bases from J, the gap between germline ends came to 9 bases.